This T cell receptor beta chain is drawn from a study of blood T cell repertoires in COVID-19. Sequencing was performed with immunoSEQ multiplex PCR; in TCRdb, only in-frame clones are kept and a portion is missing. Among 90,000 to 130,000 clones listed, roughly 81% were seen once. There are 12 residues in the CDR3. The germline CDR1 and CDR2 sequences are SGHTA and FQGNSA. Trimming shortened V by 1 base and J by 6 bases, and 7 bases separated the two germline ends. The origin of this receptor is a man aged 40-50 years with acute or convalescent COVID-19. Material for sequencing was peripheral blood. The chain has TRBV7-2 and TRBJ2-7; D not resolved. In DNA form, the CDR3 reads TGTGCCAGCAGCTTAGAAGTCGGCGAGCAGTACTTC. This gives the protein CASSLEVGEQYF.